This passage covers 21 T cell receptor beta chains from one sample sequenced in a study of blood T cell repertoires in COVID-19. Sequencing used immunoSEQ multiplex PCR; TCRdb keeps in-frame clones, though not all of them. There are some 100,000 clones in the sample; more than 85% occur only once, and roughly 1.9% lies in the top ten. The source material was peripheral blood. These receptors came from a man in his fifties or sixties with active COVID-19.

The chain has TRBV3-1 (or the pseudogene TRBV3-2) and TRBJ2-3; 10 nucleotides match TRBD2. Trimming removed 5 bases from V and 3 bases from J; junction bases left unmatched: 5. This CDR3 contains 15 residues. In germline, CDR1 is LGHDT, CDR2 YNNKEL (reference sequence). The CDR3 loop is CASSGAGGKTDTQYF. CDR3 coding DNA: TGTGCCAGCAGCGGAGCGGGAGGGAAGACAGATACGCAGTATTTT.

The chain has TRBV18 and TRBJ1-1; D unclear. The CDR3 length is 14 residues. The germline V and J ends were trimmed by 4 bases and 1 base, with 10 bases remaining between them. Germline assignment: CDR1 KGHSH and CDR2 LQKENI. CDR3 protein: CASSRGLENTEAFF. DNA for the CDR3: TGTGCCAGCTCACGAGGTCTAGAGAACACTGAAGCTTTCTTT.

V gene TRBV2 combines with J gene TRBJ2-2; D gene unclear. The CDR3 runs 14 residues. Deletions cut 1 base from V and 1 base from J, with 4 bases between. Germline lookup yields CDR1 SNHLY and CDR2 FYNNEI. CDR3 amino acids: CASSEVRNTGELFF. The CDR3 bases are TGTGCCAGCAGTGAAGTTAGGAACACCGGGGAGCTGTTTTTT.

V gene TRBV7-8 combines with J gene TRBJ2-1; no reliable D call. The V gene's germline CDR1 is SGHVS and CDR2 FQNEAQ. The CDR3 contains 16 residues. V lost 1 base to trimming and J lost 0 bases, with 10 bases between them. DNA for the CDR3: TGTGCCAGCAGCTTAGAAGCAGGCCCCTCCTACAATGAGCAGTTCTTC. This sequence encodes CASSLEAGPSYNEQFF.

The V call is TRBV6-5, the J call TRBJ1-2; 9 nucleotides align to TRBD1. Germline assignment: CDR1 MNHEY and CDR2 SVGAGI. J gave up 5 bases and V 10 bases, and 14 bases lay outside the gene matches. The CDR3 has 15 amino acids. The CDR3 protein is CAIKSTGGEWYGYTF. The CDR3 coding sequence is TGTGCCATCAAGAGTACAGGGGGCGAATGGTATGGCTACACCTTC.

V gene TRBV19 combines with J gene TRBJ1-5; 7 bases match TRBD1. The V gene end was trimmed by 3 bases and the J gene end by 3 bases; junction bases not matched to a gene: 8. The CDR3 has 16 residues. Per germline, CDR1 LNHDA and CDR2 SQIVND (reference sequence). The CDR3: CASSIMGQGDNQPQHF. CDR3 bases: TGTGCCAGTAGTATTATGGGGCAGGGGGACAATCAGCCCCAGCATTTT.

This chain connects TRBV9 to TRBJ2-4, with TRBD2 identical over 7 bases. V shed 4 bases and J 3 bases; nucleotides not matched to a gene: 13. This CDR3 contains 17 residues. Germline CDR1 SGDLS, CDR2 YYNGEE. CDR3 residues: CASSRSGGETGKNIQYF. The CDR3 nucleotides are TGTGCCAGCAGCCGTTCTGGGGGGGAAACAGGCAAAAACATTCAGTACTTC. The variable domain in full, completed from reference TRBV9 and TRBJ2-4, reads DSGVTQTPKHLITATGQRVTLRCSPRSGDLSVYWYQQSLDQGLQFLIQYYNGEERAKGNILERFSAQQFPDLHSELNLSSLELGDSALYFCASSRSGGETGKNIQYFGAGTRLSVL.

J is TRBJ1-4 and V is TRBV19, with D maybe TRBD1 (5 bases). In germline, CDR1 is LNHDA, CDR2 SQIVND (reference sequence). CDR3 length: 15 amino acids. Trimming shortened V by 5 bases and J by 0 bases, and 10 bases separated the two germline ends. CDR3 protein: CASSRTFATNEKLFF. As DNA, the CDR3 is TGTGCCAGTAGTCGGACATTTGCAACTAATGAAAAACTGTTTTTT.

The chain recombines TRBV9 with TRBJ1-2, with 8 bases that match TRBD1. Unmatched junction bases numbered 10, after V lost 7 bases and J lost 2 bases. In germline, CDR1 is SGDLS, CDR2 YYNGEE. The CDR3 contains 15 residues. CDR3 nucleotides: TGTGCCAGCTCCGGGACAGGACCTCCGAACTATGGCTACACCTTC. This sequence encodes CASSGTGPPNYGYTF.

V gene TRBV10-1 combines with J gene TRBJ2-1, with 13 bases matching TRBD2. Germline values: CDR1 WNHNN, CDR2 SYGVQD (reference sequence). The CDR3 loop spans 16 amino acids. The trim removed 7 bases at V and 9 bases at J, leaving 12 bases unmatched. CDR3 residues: CASTPKTSGRISEQFF. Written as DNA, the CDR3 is TGCGCCAGCACCCCCAAGACTAGCGGGAGGATTAGTGAGCAGTTCTTC.

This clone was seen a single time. CDR3 amino acids: CASSLSGGPGETQYF. CDR3 sequence (DNA): TGCGCCAGCAGCCTTTCGGGGGGGCCGGGAGAGACCCAGTACTTC. This rearrangement joins TRBV5-1 to TRBJ2-5; 8 nucleotides agree with TRBD2. Germline loops: CDR1 SGHRS, CDR2 YFSETQ. The CDR3 runs 15 residues. V gave up 4 bases and J gave up 4 bases; unmatched junction bases: 9.

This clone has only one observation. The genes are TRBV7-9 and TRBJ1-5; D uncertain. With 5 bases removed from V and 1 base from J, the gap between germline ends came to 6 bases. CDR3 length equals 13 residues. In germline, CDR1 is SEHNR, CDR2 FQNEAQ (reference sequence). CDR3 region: CASSPLSNQPQHF. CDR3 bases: TGTGCCAGCAGCCCCCTGAGCAATCAGCCCCAGCATTTT.

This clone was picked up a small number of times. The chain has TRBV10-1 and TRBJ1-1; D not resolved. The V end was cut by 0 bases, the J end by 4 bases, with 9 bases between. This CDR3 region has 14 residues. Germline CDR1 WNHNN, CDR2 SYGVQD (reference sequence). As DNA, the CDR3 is TGCGCCAGCAGTGAGTCCGGGAGGCTCACTGAAGCTTTCTTT. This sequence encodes CASSESGRLTEAFF.

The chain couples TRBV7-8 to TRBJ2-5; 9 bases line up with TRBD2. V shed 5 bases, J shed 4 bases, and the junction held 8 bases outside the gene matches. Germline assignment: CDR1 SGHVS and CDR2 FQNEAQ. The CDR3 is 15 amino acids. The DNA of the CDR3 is TGTGCCAGCAGCCAACCCCTAGCGGGAACAGAGACCCAGTACTTC. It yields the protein CASSQPLAGTETQYF.

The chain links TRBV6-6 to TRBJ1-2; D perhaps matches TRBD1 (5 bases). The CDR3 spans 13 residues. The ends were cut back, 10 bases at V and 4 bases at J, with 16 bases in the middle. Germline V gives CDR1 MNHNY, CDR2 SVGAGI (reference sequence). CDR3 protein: CATQVGGVYGYTF. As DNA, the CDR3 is TGTGCCACCCAGGTCGGGGGGGTCTATGGCTACACCTTC.

CDR3 in amino acids: CASRAWEGALSDTQYF. For the CDR3, the DNA is TGTGCCAGCAGGGCCTGGGAGGGAGCCCTTTCAGATACGCAGTATTTT. The rearrangement links TRBV7-8 to TRBJ2-3; TRBD2 matches at 7 bases. The CDR3 is 16 amino acids. Germline V CDR1 and CDR2: SGHVS, FQNEAQ. Losses at the gene ends were 6 bases for V and 4 bases for J; bases not matched to a gene: 13.

CDR3 sequence: CSAKDRGAFF. In DNA form, the CDR3 reads TGCAGTGCCAAGGACAGGGGTGCTTTCTTT. The chain employs TRBV20-1 and TRBJ1-1; TRBD1 agrees at 9 bases. The CDR3 is made up of 10 amino acids. The V gene end was trimmed by 6 bases and the J gene end by 11 bases; junction bases not matched to a gene: 4. Germline V gene sequence: CDR1 DFQATT, CDR2 SNEGSKA (reference sequence).

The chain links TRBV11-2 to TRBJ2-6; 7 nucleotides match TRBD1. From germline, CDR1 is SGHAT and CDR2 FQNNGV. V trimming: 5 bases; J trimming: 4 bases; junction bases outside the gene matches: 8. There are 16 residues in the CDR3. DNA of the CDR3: TGTGCCAGCAGCAACCGCAGGGGGTCGGGGGCCAACGTCCTGACTTTC. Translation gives CASSNRRGSGANVLTF.

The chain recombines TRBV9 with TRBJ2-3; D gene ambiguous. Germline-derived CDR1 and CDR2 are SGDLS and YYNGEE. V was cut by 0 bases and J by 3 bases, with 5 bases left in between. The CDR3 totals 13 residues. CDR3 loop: CASSVVLTDTQYF. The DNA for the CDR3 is TGTGCCAGCAGCGTAGTCCTGACAGATACGCAGTATTTT. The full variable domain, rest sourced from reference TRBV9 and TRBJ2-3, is DSGVTQTPKHLITATGQRVTLRCSPRSGDLSVYWYQQSLDQGLQFLIQYYNGEERAKGNILERFSAQQFPDLHSELNLSSLELGDSALYFCASSVVLTDTQYFGPGTRLTVL.

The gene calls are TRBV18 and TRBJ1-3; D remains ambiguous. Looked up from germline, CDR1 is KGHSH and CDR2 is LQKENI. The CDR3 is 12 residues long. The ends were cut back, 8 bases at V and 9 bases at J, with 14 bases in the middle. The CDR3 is CASRTPGGTIYF. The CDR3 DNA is TGTGCCAGCCGCACACCGGGTGGCACCATATATTTT. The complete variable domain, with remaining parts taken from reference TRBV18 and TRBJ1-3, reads NAGVMQNPRHLVRRRGQEARLRCSPMKGHSHVYWYRQLPEEGLKFMVYLQKENIIDESGMPKERFSAEFPKEGPSILRIQQVVRGDSAAYFCASRTPGGTIYFGEGSWLTVV.

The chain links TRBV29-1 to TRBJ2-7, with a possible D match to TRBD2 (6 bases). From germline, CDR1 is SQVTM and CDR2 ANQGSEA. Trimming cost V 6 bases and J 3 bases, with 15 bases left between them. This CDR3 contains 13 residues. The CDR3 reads CSVAYRGYYEQYV. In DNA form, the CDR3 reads TGCAGCGTCGCTTATCGGGGGTACTACGAGCAGTACGTC.